Presented here are 3 T cell receptor beta chains from one specimen sequenced in a study of T-cell memory formation after mild COVID-19. TCRdb used MiXCR to reprocess the 5' RACE reads, holding one entry per CDR3 protein. The table includes roughly 310,000 distinct CDR3 sequences, 15% to 20% detected once. Sequencing was performed on PBMCs or a T cell subset sorted from them (not recorded which). These receptors all come from a man younger than 35 who had mild COVID-19 (a few samples of this study predate the infection). Cell type and time point are not known.

This clonotype occurred many times. The chain uses TRBV7-2 and TRBJ2-2, with D perhaps matching TRBD2 (6 bases). The CDR3 extends over 12 amino acids. Trimming left V 4 bases short and J 8 bases short, with 8 bases between. Germline V CDR1 and CDR2: SGHTA, FQGNSA. Here the CDR3 reads CASSSRGGELFF. Here the CDR3 DNA reads TGTGCCAGCAGCTCGCGGGGAGGGGAGCTGTTTTTT.

CDR3 protein: CATSRTIAEQETQYF. The DNA for the CDR3 is TGTGCCACCAGCAGAACCATAGCGGAGCAAGAGACCCAGTACTTC. V gene TRBV15 combines with J gene TRBJ2-5; TRBD2 is a possible D gene (6 bases). The V gene lost 2 bases and the J gene lost 2 bases, with 12 bases spanning the gap. CDR3 length equals 15 residues. Germline lookup yields CDR1 LNHNV and CDR2 YYDKDF (reference sequence).

This chain connects TRBV28 to TRBJ2-5; 7 positions agree with TRBD1. The CDR3 sequence is 16 residues long. The germline gives CDR1 MDHEN, CDR2 SYDVKM. V shed 8 bases and J 5 bases; nucleotides not matched to a gene: 17. CDR3 in DNA: TGTGCCAGCGGTCCTTCCGACAGGGCGGTCGTGGAGACCCAGTACTTC. It translates to CASGPSDRAVVETQYF.